This entry lists 13 T cell receptor beta chains sequenced from one sample in a study of technical replicates of blood from several donors. Profiled with immunoSEQ multiplex PCR; TCRdb holds only in-frame clones, not every one. The sample has fewer than 20,000 clones, 82% seen once. Sequenced material: PBMCs. The receptor source for this set is a human donor in good health. Some clones in this sample may be carry-over from other donors' samples.

V is TRBV28 and J is TRBJ2-1; weak D call: TRBD1 (8 bases). The germline V gene has CDR1 MDHEN and CDR2 SYDVKM. The CDR3 is 19 amino acids. Trimming left V 4 bases short and J 1 base short, with 23 bases between. The CDR3 is CASSWDRLGGSGSYNEQFF. The DNA of the CDR3 is TGTGCCAGCAGTTGGGACAGGTTGGGCGGGAGCGGTTCCTACAATGAGCAGTTCTTC.

The gene calls are TRBV7-3 and TRBJ2-7; 9 bases align to TRBD2. With 0 bases clipped from V and 4 bases from J, the junction kept 4 bases outside the gene matches. Germline CDR1 is SGHTA and CDR2 is FQGTGA. The CDR3 extends over 15 amino acids. The CDR3 region has the DNA TGTGCCAGCAGCTTAACCGGGACTAGCCATTACGAGCAGTACTTC. Translated, it gives CASSLTGTSHYEQYF.

The CDR3 nucleotides read TGTGCCAGCAGAGGACTAGCGGCGAACACCGGGGAGCTGTTTTTT. This sequence encodes CASRGLAANTGELFF. The chain links TRBV2 to TRBJ2-2, with 10 bases matching TRBD2. The CDR3 has 15 residues. In germline, CDR1 is SNHLY, CDR2 FYNNEI. With V trimmed by 6 bases and J by 0 bases, 1 base remained unmatched.

This chain uses TRBV4-3 with TRBJ1-3, with a tentative D call TRBD1 (6 bases). The CDR3 contains 15 residues. V lost 3 bases to trimming and J lost 1 base, with 10 bases between them. Germline V lookup: CDR1 LGHNA, CDR2 YSLEER. In nucleotides, the CDR3 is TGCGCCAGCAGCCAGCAGGGGTTGTCTGGAAACACCATATATTTT. Encoded protein: CASSQQGLSGNTIYF.

This clone was counted only a few times. CDR3 sequence: CSADRGGTEAFF. The CDR3 DNA sequence: TGCAGCGCCGACAGGGGGGGCACTGAAGCTTTCTTT. The chain employs TRBV29-1 and TRBJ1-1, with 9 nucleotides matching TRBD1. Germline V gives CDR1 SQVTM, CDR2 ANQGSEA. J was trimmed by 4 bases and V by 7 bases; bases with no gene match: 4. The CDR3 length is 12 residues.

The chain employs TRBV4-1 and TRBJ1-1; 8 bases match TRBD1. The CDR3 is 16 residues long. Per the germline V gene, CDR1 is MGHRA and CDR2 is YSYEKL. V trimming: 0 bases; J trimming: 3 bases; junction bases outside the gene matches: 6. CDR3 sequence reads: CASSQDRDRGYTEAFF. The CDR3, as DNA: TGCGCCAGCAGCCAAGATCGAGACAGGGGATACACTGAAGCTTTCTTT.

A few counts support this clone. The chain carries TRBV10-1 and TRBJ2-1; D is undetermined. The CDR3 covers 12 residues. Germline V gives CDR1 WNHNN, CDR2 SYGVQD (reference sequence). V was cut by 2 bases and J by 10 bases, with 9 bases left in between. CDR3 coding DNA: TGCGCCAGCAGTGAGAACAGTGACGAGCAGTTCTTC. Amino acid sequence: CASSENSDEQFF.

The chain recombines TRBV18 with TRBJ1-5, with 10 bases matching TRBD1. The CDR3 is made up of 15 amino acids. The V gene's germline CDR1 is KGHSH and CDR2 LQKENI. V lost 4 bases to trimming and J lost 6 bases; unmatched junction nucleotides: 6. The CDR3 loop is CASSLDRGLGQPQHF. The CDR3 DNA sequence: TGTGCCAGCTCACTTGACAGGGGGCTCGGTCAGCCCCAGCATTTT. Supplemented by reference TRBV18 and TRBJ1-5, the full variable domain reads NAGVMQNPRHLVRRRGQEARLRCSPMKGHSHVYWYRQLPEEGLKFMVYLQKENIIDESGMPKERFSAEFPKEGPSILRIQQVVRGDSAAYFCASSLDRGLGQPQHFGDGTRLSIL.

This clone was seen once. This chain links TRBV15 with TRBJ2-1; no reliable D call. This CDR3 has 12 amino acids. The V gene lost 1 base and the J gene lost 12 bases, with 10 bases spanning the gap. CDR1 and CDR2 from the germline V gene are LNHNV and YYDKDF (reference sequence). The CDR3 nucleotides are TGTGCCACCAGCAGAGTTACTAAGGCGCAGTTCTTC. Translated, it gives CATSRVTKAQFF.

This clone was seen once. The genes are TRBV4-1 and TRBJ1-3, with D possibly matching TRBD1 (5 bases). Looked up from germline, CDR1 is MGHRA and CDR2 is YSYEKL. V was clipped by 0 bases and J by 4 bases, with 16 bases between them. The CDR3 sequence is 17 residues long. CDR3 nucleotides: TGCGCCAGCAGCCAAGACAGGGCGGGGGGATTAGGAAACACCATATATTTT. It is translated as CASSQDRAGGLGNTIYF.

The chain carries TRBV13 and TRBJ1-2; 7 nucleotides match TRBD1. The CDR3 sequence is 14 residues long. Looked up from germline, CDR1 is PRHDT and CDR2 is FYEKMQ (reference sequence). The V and J ends lost 5 bases and 8 bases, in that order; junction bases with no gene match: 11. CDR3 in DNA: TGTGCCAGCAGCGGACAGGTTTTGCTAGAGGGCTACACCTTC. This encodes CASSGQVLLEGYTF.

The chain links TRBV4-1 to TRBJ1-5; D is unresolved. Germline CDR1 is MGHRA and CDR2 is YSYEKL. Trimming left V 4 bases short and J 2 bases short, with 12 bases between. This CDR3 has 15 amino acids. The CDR3 is CASSPELGGNQPQHF. The CDR3, as DNA: TGCGCCAGCAGCCCGGAGTTGGGAGGCAATCAGCCCCAGCATTTT.

The CDR3: CASSQDSSYEQYF. The DNA of the CDR3 is TGTGCCAGCAGCCAAGATTCGTCCTACGAGCAGTACTTC. The chain employs TRBV4-2 and TRBJ2-7; no clear D. Germline CDR1 and CDR2: LGHNA and YNFKEQ. This CDR3 comprises 13 residues. The germline V and J ends were trimmed by 0 bases and 1 base, with 4 bases remaining between them.